These 8 T cell receptor beta chains were all obtained from the same sample, sequenced in a study of blood T cell repertoires in COVID-19. The protocol was immunoSEQ multiplex PCR, while the TCRdb copy is restricted to in-frame clones and leaves out a portion. The table lists about 500,000 clones, roughly 87% of them singletons. Specimen: peripheral blood. The receptors originated from a man younger than 35 with COVID-19, enrolled during active disease.

The chain uses TRBV29-1 and TRBJ2-7; TRBD2 agrees at 7 bases. The CDR3 length is 13 residues. The germline gives CDR1 SQVTM, CDR2 ANQGSEA. V was pared by 6 bases and J by 6 bases, with 11 bases of the junction left unmatched. CDR3 sequence: CSVGAGPRAEQYF. Written as DNA, the CDR3 is TGCAGCGTGGGAGCGGGGCCCAGGGCCGAGCAGTACTTC.

The count of this clone is one. The rearrangement links TRBV11-3 to TRBJ2-2; 10 bases are a match to TRBD1. The trim removed 5 bases at V and 2 bases at J, leaving 2 bases unmatched. The CDR3 is made up of 15 amino acids. The germline V gene encodes CDR1 SGHNT and CDR2 YENEEA. This CDR3 reads CASSRDRGNTGELFF. CDR3 nucleotide sequence: TGTGCCAGCAGCCGGGACAGGGGTAACACCGGGGAGCTGTTTTTT.

This chain joins TRBV5-1 and TRBJ2-2, with TRBD1 matching 7 bases. Per germline, CDR1 SGHRS and CDR2 YFSETQ. The length of the CDR3 is 15 residues. V shed 4 bases and J 5 bases; nucleotides not matched to a gene: 8. CDR3 DNA sequence: TGCGCCAGCAGCATGGGGACAGAGGGTACCGGGGAGCTGTTTTTT. It yields the protein CASSMGTEGTGELFF. Supplemented by reference TRBV5-1 and TRBJ2-2, the full variable domain reads KAGVTQTPRYLIKTRGQQVTLSCSPISGHRSVSWYQQTPGQGLQFLFEYFSETQRNKGNFPGRFSGRQFSNSRSEMNVSTLELGDSALYLCASSMGTEGTGELFFGEGSRLTVL.

The chain links TRBV4-1 to TRBJ2-5, with D maybe TRBD1 (5 bases). Trimming shortened V by 0 bases and J by 0 bases, and 17 bases separated the two germline ends. This CDR3 comprises 18 residues. Germline V gene sequence: CDR1 MGHRA, CDR2 YSYEKL. CDR3 region: CASSQERGIGVYQETQYF. DNA for the CDR3: TGCGCCAGCAGCCAAGAAAGGGGAATCGGAGTGTACCAAGAGACCCAGTACTTC.

This clone was detected only a few times. This chain connects TRBV29-1 to TRBJ2-1; D unresolved. With 7 bases removed from V and 7 bases from J, the gap between germline ends came to 8 bases. The CDR3 spans 10 residues. Germline CDR1 is SQVTM and CDR2 is ANQGSEA. CDR3 residues: CSAFLNEQFF. For the CDR3, the DNA is TGCAGCGCATTCTTGAATGAGCAGTTCTTC.

The J gene is TRBJ1-3, the V gene TRBV29-1; D unresolved. Germline CDR1 SQVTM, CDR2 ANQGSEA. The CDR3 has 14 amino acids. Trimming left V 6 bases short and J 0 bases short, with 12 bases between. CDR3 coding DNA: TGCAGCGTGAGTAATCCATACTCTGGAAACACCATATATTTT. Translating it yields CSVSNPYSGNTIYF.

The V and J genes are TRBV6-5 and TRBJ1-5; possibly TRBD1 for D (6 bases). Trimming took 2 bases from V and 2 from J, leaving 10 bases between them. Germline V gene sequence: CDR1 MNHEY, CDR2 SVGAGI. The CDR3 runs to 15 residues. CDR3 DNA sequence: TGTGCCAGCAGTTACGACAGGTTGGGCAATCAGCCCCAGCATTTT. It specifies CASSYDRLGNQPQHF.

Here the CDR3 DNA reads TGTGCCATTCCGGGACAGGGAACTTCACCCCTCCACTTT. Translation gives CAIPGQGTSPLHF. J is TRBJ1-6 and V is TRBV2; 9 bases line up with TRBD1. The CDR3 consists of 13 residues. Per germline, CDR1 SNHLY and CDR2 FYNNEI. Trimming cost V 10 bases and J 9 bases; bases outside gene matches: 7.